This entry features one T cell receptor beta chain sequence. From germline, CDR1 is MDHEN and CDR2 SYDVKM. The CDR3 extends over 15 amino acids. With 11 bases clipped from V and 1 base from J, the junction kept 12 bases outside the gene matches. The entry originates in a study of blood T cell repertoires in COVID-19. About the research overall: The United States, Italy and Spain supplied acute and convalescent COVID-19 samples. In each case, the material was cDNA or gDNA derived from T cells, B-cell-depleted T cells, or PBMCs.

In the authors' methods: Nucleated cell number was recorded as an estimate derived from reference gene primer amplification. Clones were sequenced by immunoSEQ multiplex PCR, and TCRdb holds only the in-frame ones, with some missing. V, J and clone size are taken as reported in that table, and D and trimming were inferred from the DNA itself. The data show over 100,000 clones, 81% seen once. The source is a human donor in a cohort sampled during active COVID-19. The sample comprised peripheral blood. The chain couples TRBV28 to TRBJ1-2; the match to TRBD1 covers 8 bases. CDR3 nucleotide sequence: TGTGCCGCACAAAGGACAGGACAGGGTAACTATGGCTACACCTTC. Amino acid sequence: CAAQRTGQGNYGYTF.